This T cell receptor beta chain derives from a study of shared clonotypes between healthy human individuals. General study results and limits: Some clonotypes were shared by all four sorted-subset donors, while others were not shared. The non-shared ones had lower generation probabilities than the shared ones. It was observed that approximately 5% of naive CD4 clonotypes were shared across a handful of donors. Larger richness was generally estimated for naive than memory subsets. Even with large depth, rarefaction showed that sorted-subset sequencing was incomplete.

Libraries were prepared by immunoSEQ multiplex PCR; TCRdb keeps only in-frame clonotypes and omits some of them. This table has roughly 1,000,000 clones, around three quarters appearing once. Details on this clone: Its cognate antigen is unknown.

The sequenced sample was memory CD4+ T cells from PBMCs. Subset meaning: CD45RA-negative fraction. This clonotype originated in a man younger than 30 in good health. Some clones in this sample may be carry-over from other donors' samples.

CDR3 region: CASSAGTPNTGELFF. In DNA form, the CDR3 reads TGTGCCAGCAGTGCCGGGACACCGAACACCGGGGAGCTGTTTTTT. The rearrangement joins TRBV6-1 to TRBJ2-2; TRBD1 might be the D (6 bases). Germline CDR1 and CDR2: MNHNS and SASEGT. V gave up 4 bases and J gave up 0 bases, with 9 bases separating them. The CDR3 contains 15 residues.